This T cell receptor beta chain comes out of a study of blood T cell repertoires in COVID-19. Study information: Spain, Italy and the United States supplied samples that represented acute and convalescent COVID-19. T cells, B-cell-depleted T cells, or PBMCs supplied cDNA or gDNA.

The V end was cut by 2 bases, the J end by 0 bases, with 10 bases between. This CDR3 has 16 amino acids. Per germline, CDR1 WSHSY and CDR2 SAAADI. Original methodology: Reference gene primer amplification gave nucleated cell count estimates. Assay: immunoSEQ multiplex PCR; the TCRdb copy retains only in-frame clones and omits some. V and J calls and clone size are copied from that table; D and trimming were computed from the DNA. The sample holds a few hundred thousand clones, around 90% seen once. The TCR comes from an older woman with COVID-19, enrolled during active disease. The J gene is TRBJ2-2, the V gene TRBV10-2; the D is unclear. The sequencing input was peripheral blood. The CDR3 sequence: CASSEVMRTNTGELFF. In DNA, the CDR3 is TGCGCCAGCAGTGAGGTTATGAGGACGAACACCGGGGAGCTGTTTTTT.